The 6 T cell receptor beta chains given below trace back to one sample, sequenced in a study of shared clonotypes between healthy human individuals. Libraries were prepared by immunoSEQ multiplex PCR; TCRdb keeps only in-frame clonotypes and omits some of them. The sample lists around 1,100,000 clones, roughly 80% seen once, with 0.89% in the top ten. Sequenced: memory CD4+ T cells from PBMCs. Subset defined: CD45RA-negative fraction. Receptors originate from a man younger than 30 in good health. Some clones in this sample may be carry-over from other donors' samples.

The V gene is TRBV6-5, the J gene TRBJ2-3; 8 nucleotides line up with TRBD1. V lost 1 base, J lost 5 bases, and 5 bases stayed unmatched. CDR1 is MNHEY, CDR2 SVGAGI, per germline. This CDR3 contains 15 residues. CDR3 nucleotide sequence: TGTGCCAGCAGTTACTGGTCAGGGGGCGAAGATACGCAGTATTTT. This translates into CASSYWSGGEDTQYF.

This clone was observed many times. Other DNA sequences in this sample translate to the same CDR3. The rearrangement links TRBV5-1 to TRBJ1-5; tentatively, D is TRBD1 (5 bases). V was clipped by 4 bases and J by 7 bases, with 12 bases between them. The CDR3 runs to 13 residues. CDR1 SGHRS and CDR2 YFSETQ come from the germline V gene. CDR3 nucleotide sequence: TGCGCCAGCAGCCTGCAGGGAGGACAGCCCCAGCATTTT. Its translation is CASSLQGGQPQHF.

This chain uses TRBV5-1 with TRBJ2-7; D possibly uses TRBD1 or TRBD2 (5 bases each). V was pared by 1 base and J by 5 bases, with 13 bases between. The germline V gene has CDR1 SGHRS and CDR2 YFSETQ. This CDR3 contains 14 residues. The CDR3 DNA sequence: TGCGCCAGCAGCTTGAGGGACGGAAGGGACGAGCAGTACTTC. It yields the protein CASSLRDGRDEQYF.

The chain joins TRBV15 to TRBJ2-7, with D possibly TRBD2 on 5 matching bases. Germline V gene data show CDR1 as LNHNV and CDR2 as YYDKDF (reference sequence). The ends were cut back, 5 bases at V and 5 bases at J, with 19 bases in the middle. This CDR3 has 15 amino acids. The CDR3 DNA sequence: TGTGCCACCAGCGGCCGTGGTGAGGGCATGAACGAGCAGTACTTC. As protein: CATSGRGEGMNEQYF.

The chain links TRBV29-1 to TRBJ2-1, with D unclear. The length of the CDR3 is 13 residues. CDR1 is SQVTM and CDR2 is ANQGSEA in the germline V gene. V lost 6 bases, J lost 0 bases, and 9 bases lay in between. The chain's CDR3 is CSVLGHSYNEQFF. The CDR3 DNA reads TGCAGCGTCCTAGGCCACTCCTACAATGAGCAGTTCTTC.

The CDR3 DNA reads as TGCGCCAGCAGCCAACGGGGACAGGGGGCGATCGGAGAGACCCAGTACTTC. Protein: CASSQRGQGAIGETQYF. This rearrangement joins TRBV4-1 to TRBJ2-5; 12 bases agree with TRBD1. CDR3 length: 17 residues. Germline-derived CDR1 and CDR2 are MGHRA and YSYEKL. Trimming at V came to 2 bases and at J to 4 bases, leaving 8 bases not matched to a gene.